This T cell receptor beta chain was profiled in a study of T cell responses to AZD1222 COVID-19 vaccine. Study conclusions and caveats: The peak T cell response came first, and repertoires were sampled only after it. Possibly, clonal diversity was underestimated; donors were largely white British and included more females. Two doses of AZD1222 preceded a rise in Spike-specific TCR breadth and depth.

Concerning this clone: Its antigen is undetermined.

The germline CDR1 and CDR2 sequences are SGHDT and YYEEEE. The CDR3 length is 13 residues. V was clipped by 0 bases and J by 5 bases, with 9 bases between them. The data were produced by immunoSEQ multiplex PCR, yet TCRdb's version contains in-frame clones alone and is incomplete. The data contain about 140,000 clones, almost 95% of them singletons. The chain uses TRBV5-6 and TRBJ2-7; D gene uncertain. The material was peripheral blood, obtained 28 days after the second AZD1222 dose. The sequence was collected from an adult who received the AZD1222 COVID-19 vaccine. The CDR3 nucleotides are TGTGCCAGCAGCTTGGGTAGGACCCACGAGCAGTACTTC. Protein product: CASSLGRTHEQYF. Looking up the rest from reference TRBV5-6 and TRBJ2-7 gives the full variable domain: DAGVTQSPTHLIKTRGQQVTLRCSPKSGHDTVSWYQQALGQGPQFIFQYYEEEERQRGNFPDRFSGHQFPNYSSELNVNALLLGDSALYLCASSLGRTHEQYFGPGTRLTVT.